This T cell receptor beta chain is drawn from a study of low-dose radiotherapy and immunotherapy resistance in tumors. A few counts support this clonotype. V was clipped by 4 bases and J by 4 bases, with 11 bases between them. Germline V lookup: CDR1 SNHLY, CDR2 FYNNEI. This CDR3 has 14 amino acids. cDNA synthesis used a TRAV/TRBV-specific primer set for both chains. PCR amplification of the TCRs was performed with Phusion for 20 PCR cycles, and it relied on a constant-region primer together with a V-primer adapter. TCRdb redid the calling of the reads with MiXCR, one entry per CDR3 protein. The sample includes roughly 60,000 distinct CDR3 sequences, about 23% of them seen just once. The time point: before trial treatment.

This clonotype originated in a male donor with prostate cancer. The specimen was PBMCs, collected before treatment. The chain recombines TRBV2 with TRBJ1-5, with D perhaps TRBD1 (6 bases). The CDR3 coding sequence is TGTGCCAGCAGTGCGGGGGGGGCGAATCAGCCCCAGCATTTT. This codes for CASSAGGANQPQHF. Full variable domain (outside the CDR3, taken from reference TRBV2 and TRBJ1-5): EPEVTQTPSHQVTQMGQEVILRCVPISNHLYFYWYRQILGQKVEFLVSFYNNEISEKSEIFDDQFSVERPDGSNFTLKIRSTKLEDSAMYFCASSAGGANQPQHFGDGTRLSIL.